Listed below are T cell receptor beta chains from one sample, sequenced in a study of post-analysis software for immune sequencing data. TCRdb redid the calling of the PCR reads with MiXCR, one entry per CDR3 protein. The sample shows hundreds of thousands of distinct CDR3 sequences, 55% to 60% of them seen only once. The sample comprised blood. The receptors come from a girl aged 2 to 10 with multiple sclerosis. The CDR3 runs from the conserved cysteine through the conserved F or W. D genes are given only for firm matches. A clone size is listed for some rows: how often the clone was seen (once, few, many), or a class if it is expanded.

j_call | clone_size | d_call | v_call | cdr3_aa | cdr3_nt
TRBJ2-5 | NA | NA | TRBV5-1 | CASSLVGGWSETQYF | TGCGCCAGCAGCTTGGTCGGGGGATGGTCAGAGACCCAGTACTTC
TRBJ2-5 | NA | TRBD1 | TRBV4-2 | CASSQAINRDRGETQYF | TGTGCCAGCAGCCAAGCAATAAACCGGGACAGGGGAGAGACCCAGTACTTC
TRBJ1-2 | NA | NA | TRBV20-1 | CRATQRNYGYTF | TGCAGGGCCACACAGAGAAACTATGGCTACACCTTC
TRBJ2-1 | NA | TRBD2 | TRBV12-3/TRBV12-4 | CASSLTTSGGRSNEQFF | TGTGCCAGCAGTCTCACCACTAGCGGGGGGAGATCAAATGAGCAGTTCTTC
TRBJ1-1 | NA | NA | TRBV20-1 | CSAADAGGGRDTEAFF | TGCAGTGCTGCAGACGCCGGGGGGGGAAGGGACACTGAAGCTTTCTTT
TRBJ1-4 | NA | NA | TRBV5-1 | CASSLGHLQGGEKLFF | TGCGCCAGCAGCTTGGGACACCTTCAAGGGGGAGAAAAACTGTTTTTT
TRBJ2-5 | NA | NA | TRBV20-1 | CSASSQLPSESYKETQYF | TGCAGTGCTAGTAGTCAGTTGCCAAGCGAAAGTTATAAAGAGACCCAGTACTTC
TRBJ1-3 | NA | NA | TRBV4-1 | CASSQILVTGNIYF | TGCGCCAGCAGCCAAATACTGGTTACAGGGAACATATATTTT
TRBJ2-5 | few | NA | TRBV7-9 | CASSLVSWELQETQYF | TGTGCCAGCAGCTTAGTTTCCTGGGAACTGCAAGAGACCCAGTACTTC
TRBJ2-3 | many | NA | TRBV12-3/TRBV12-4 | CASSLVGASTDTQYF | TGTGCCAGCAGTTTGGTCGGGGCCTCCACAGATACGCAGTATTTT
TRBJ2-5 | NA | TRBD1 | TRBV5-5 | CASSLSGQGGETQYF | TGTGCCAGCAGCCTCTCGGGACAGGGTGGAGAGACCCAGTACTTC
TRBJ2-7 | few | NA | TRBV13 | CASSPRLVSNEQYF | TGTGCCAGCAGCCCGAGGTTGGTTAGCAACGAGCAGTACTTC
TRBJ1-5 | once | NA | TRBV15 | CATSRLGGPQHF | TGTGCCACCAGCAGATTAGGGGGGCCCCAGCATTTT